Following are 16 T cell receptor beta chains from one sample sequenced in a study of cytotoxic CD8 clonotypes in ibrutinib-treated CLL. Profiled with immunoSEQ multiplex PCR; TCRdb holds only in-frame clones, not every one. The data show about 120,000 clones, roughly 60% seen once. Sequenced here: PBMCs, sampled after 24 months of ibrutinib treatment. These receptors originate from a human donor with chronic lymphocytic leukemia.

The chain links TRBV20-1 to TRBJ1-2; TRBD1 matches 9 bases. Germline values: CDR1 DFQATT, CDR2 SNEGSKA (reference sequence). The CDR3 sequence is 11 residues long. As DNA, the CDR3 is TGCAGATACAGGGGGCCTTATGGCTACACCTTC. This gives the protein CRYRGPYGYTF.

This clone was observed a handful of times. The gene calls are TRBV6-6 and TRBJ2-3; D possibly corresponds to TRBD1 (5 bases). The germline CDR1 and CDR2 sequences are MNHNY and SVGAGI (reference sequence). Between the trimmed V and J ends, which lost 4 bases and 2 bases, there was a span of 16 bases. The CDR3 is 16 residues long. The CDR3 nucleotides are TGTGCCAGCAGTTTGGTTAGGACAACTAACACAGATACGCAGTATTTT. It encodes CASSLVRTTNTDTQYF.

The sample holds a few counts of this clone. V gene TRBV6-6 combines with J gene TRBJ2-7; D is undetermined. The length of the CDR3 is 15 residues. V was pared by 0 bases and J by 6 bases, with 15 bases between. Germline assignment: CDR1 MNHNY and CDR2 SVGAGI (reference sequence). The CDR3 sequence is CASSYSPSDRTEQYF. Written as DNA, the CDR3 is TGTGCCAGCAGTTACTCGCCGTCAGACCGTACCGAGCAGTACTTC.

This clone was picked up a small number of times. The chain carries TRBV5-5 and TRBJ2-5; D possibly matches TRBD1 or TRBD2 (6 bases each). The ends were cut back, 2 bases at V and 5 bases at J, with 10 bases in the middle. The CDR3 is 13 residues long. CDR1 is SGHKS, CDR2 YYEKEE, per germline (reference sequence). CDR3 nucleotide sequence: TGTGCCAGCAGCTTTACAGGGAGGGAGACCCAGTACTTC. Protein product: CASSFTGRETQYF.

The gene calls are TRBV6-5 and TRBJ1-4; no reliable D call. Germline V CDR1 and CDR2: MNHEY, SVGAGI. V was cut by 2 bases and J by 4 bases, with 2 bases left in between. CDR3 length: 12 amino acids. This CDR3 reads CASSYGNEKLFF. In DNA, the CDR3 is TGTGCCAGCAGTTACGGTAATGAAAAACTGTTTTTT.

Only a few counts were recorded for this clone. The chain recombines TRBV11-2 with TRBJ2-7, with D possibly being TRBD1 (5 bases). From germline, CDR1 is SGHAT and CDR2 FQNNGV. The CDR3 has 13 amino acids. The ends were cut back, 1 base at V and 2 bases at J, with 6 bases in the middle. The CDR3 region has the DNA TGTGCCAGCAGCTTAGGCAGGGCCTACGAGCAGTACTTC. Amino acid sequence: CASSLGRAYEQYF. Supplemented by reference TRBV11-2 and TRBJ2-7, the full variable domain reads EAGVAQSPRYKIIEKRQSVAFWCNPISGHATLYWYQQILGQGPKLLIQFQNNGVVDDSQLPKDRFSAERLKGVDSTLKIQPAKLEDSAVYLCASSLGRAYEQYFGPGTRLTVT.

The V gene is TRBV6-1, the J gene TRBJ1-1; no clear D. CDR1 is MNHNS and CDR2 is SASEGT in the germline V gene. There are 11 residues in the CDR3. With 7 bases removed from V and 3 bases from J, the gap between germline ends came to 6 bases. The CDR3 region has the DNA TGTGCCAGCACCTGGGACACTGAAGCTTTCTTT. It is translated as CASTWDTEAFF.

This clone was seen just once. The chain employs TRBV5-1 and TRBJ2-6; perhaps D is TRBD1 or TRBD2 (6 bases each). There are 20 residues in the CDR3. Trimming took 3 bases from V and 0 from J, leaving 22 bases between them. Germline V gene lookup returns CDR1 SGHRS and CDR2 YFSETQ. CDR3 sequence: CASSSPGAGAPFSGANVLTF. The CDR3 DNA reads as TGCGCCAGCAGCTCCCCGGGGGCAGGGGCCCCCTTCTCTGGGGCCAACGTCCTGACTTTC.

The chain carries TRBV5-6 and TRBJ2-2; D unresolved. The V gene's germline CDR1 is SGHDT and CDR2 YYEEEE. The V end lost 1 base, the J end lost 2 bases, and 12 bases lay between the germline ends. This CDR3 contains 16 residues. CDR3 in amino acids: CASSLLRAHNTGELFF. CDR3 nucleotide sequence: TGTGCCAGCAGCTTGTTACGGGCGCATAACACCGGGGAGCTGTTTTTT.

This clone is a singleton in its sample. The gene calls are TRBV5-1 and TRBJ2-7; D is undetermined. The CDR3 loop spans 15 amino acids. Germline CDR1 reads SGHRS; CDR2 reads YFSETQ. V was shortened by 0 bases and J by 0 bases, with 10 bases between the two germline ends. Written as DNA, the CDR3 is TGCGCCAGCAGCTTGGGGACGGCCAGCTCCTACGAGCAGTACTTC. This translates into CASSLGTASSYEQYF. Using reference TRBV5-1 and TRBJ2-7 for the parts outside the CDR3, the full variable domain is KAGVTQTPRYLIKTRGQQVTLSCSPISGHRSVSWYQQTPGQGLQFLFEYFSETQRNKGNFPGRFSGRQFSNSRSEMNVSTLELGDSALYLCASSLGTASSYEQYFGPGTRLTVT.

This chain uses TRBV30 with TRBJ1-2, with D possibly matching TRBD1 (5 bases). Germline V gene lookup returns CDR1 GTSNPN and CDR2 SVGIG (reference sequence). This CDR3 region has 13 residues. Trimming stripped 0 bases from V and 6 bases from J, with 11 bases between. The DNA of the CDR3 is TGTGCCTGGAGTGTGGGACGATCAGATGGCTACACCTTC. It codes for CAWSVGRSDGYTF.

The chain uses TRBV6-6 and TRBJ1-1; TRBD1 agrees at 8 bases. The CDR3 consists of 16 residues. CDR1 is MNHNY, CDR2 SVGAGI, per germline (reference sequence). V lost 5 bases, J lost 1 base, and 9 bases stayed unmatched. CDR3 sequence reads: CASSTDRGSANTEAFF. Here the CDR3 DNA reads TGTGCCAGCAGTACCGACAGGGGATCAGCGAACACTGAAGCTTTCTTT.

The chain recombines TRBV5-6 with TRBJ1-2, with D perhaps TRBD1 (5 bases). From germline, CDR1 is SGHDT and CDR2 YYEEEE. CDR3 length: 16 residues. The V end lost 3 bases, the J end lost 0 bases, and 15 bases lay between the germline ends. The CDR3 nucleotides read TGTGCCAGCAGCTCCTACCTTGGGGGAGCTAACTATGGCTACACCTTC. It translates to CASSSYLGGANYGYTF.

The chain couples TRBV30 to TRBJ1-1, with D tentatively TRBD1 (5 bases). The CDR3 contains 15 residues. From germline, CDR1 is GTSNPN and CDR2 SVGIG (reference sequence). V lost 4 bases and J lost 9, with 24 bases in between. The CDR3 region is CAWTRGHPSLSQAFF. In DNA, the CDR3 is TGTGCCTGGACCCGTGGACACCCCTCCCTAAGTCAAGCTTTCTTT.

The J gene is TRBJ1-2, the V gene TRBV29-1, with no clear D. Trimming removed 1 base from V and 8 bases from J, with 17 bases in between. The CDR3 covers 14 residues. CDR1 SQVTM and CDR2 ANQGSEA come from the germline V gene. The CDR3: CSVEGTAQLGGYTF. Written as DNA, the CDR3 is TGCAGCGTTGAAGGGACCGCACAACTGGGAGGCTACACCTTC.

V is TRBV14 and J is TRBJ1-3; D remains ambiguous. V was shortened by 0 bases and J by 4 bases, with 10 bases between the two germline ends. CDR1 is SGHDN, CDR2 FVKESK, per germline. This CDR3 is built from 15 residues. The CDR3 DNA sequence: TGTGCCAGCAGCCAAGAAAATCTGGTGGGAAACACCATATATTTT. It codes for CASSQENLVGNTIYF.